The text below deals with one T cell receptor beta chain. Antigen unknown. This entry belongs to a study of post-analysis software for immune sequencing data. Study results and caveats: TRBV5-6, TRBV5-1 and TRBV20-1 belonged to a set of roughly five TRBV segments that were more frequent in patients than controls.

Libraries were made from TCR beta cDNA, and they carried unique molecular identifiers. A population of 1 to 10 million T cells gave rise to roughly 490,000 cDNA molecules. TCRdb reanalysed the PCR reads using MiXCR and keeps one entry per CDR3 protein. The sample contains roughly 600,000 distinct CDR3 sequences, around 40% of which appear only once. Trimming removed 1 base at V and 11 bases at J, with 14 bases between. The V gene's germline CDR1 is SGHTA and CDR2 FQGNSA. This CDR3 contains 13 residues. This TCR derives from a girl under 18 with multiple sclerosis. The chain carries TRBV7-2 and TRBJ1-1, with D maybe TRBD1 (5 bases). The sequencing sample was made of blood. DNA of the CDR3: TGTGCCAGCAGCTTAGTAGGGGAAGGGAGGGCTTTCTTT. Translating it yields CASSLVGEGRAFF.